This T cell receptor beta chain derives from a study of T cells in Graves' hyperthyroidism and ophthalmopathy. This clonotype was observed at least ten times. RNA transcripts served as the template for amplifying TCR beta CDR3 regions. In the first-round RT-PCR of the TCR CDR3, the HTBI primer set was used. TCRdb ran MiXCR on the multiplex PCR reads and lists one entry per CDR3 protein. The profile shows approximately 510,000 distinct CDR3 sequences, less than 25% of them singletons. The material sequenced was blood. The receptor comes from a man aged 18 to 29 with Graves' hyperthyroidism.

The CDR3 here is CASSLLGTARDGYTF. CDR3 coding DNA: TGTGCCAGCAGCTTACTCGGGACAGCCAGGGATGGCTACACCTTC. This chain uses TRBV7-2 with TRBJ1-2, with 7 nucleotides matching TRBD1. Trimming took 2 bases from V and 6 from J; bases not matched to a gene: 9. Germline V lookup: CDR1 SGHTA, CDR2 FQGNSA. This CDR3 region has 15 residues.